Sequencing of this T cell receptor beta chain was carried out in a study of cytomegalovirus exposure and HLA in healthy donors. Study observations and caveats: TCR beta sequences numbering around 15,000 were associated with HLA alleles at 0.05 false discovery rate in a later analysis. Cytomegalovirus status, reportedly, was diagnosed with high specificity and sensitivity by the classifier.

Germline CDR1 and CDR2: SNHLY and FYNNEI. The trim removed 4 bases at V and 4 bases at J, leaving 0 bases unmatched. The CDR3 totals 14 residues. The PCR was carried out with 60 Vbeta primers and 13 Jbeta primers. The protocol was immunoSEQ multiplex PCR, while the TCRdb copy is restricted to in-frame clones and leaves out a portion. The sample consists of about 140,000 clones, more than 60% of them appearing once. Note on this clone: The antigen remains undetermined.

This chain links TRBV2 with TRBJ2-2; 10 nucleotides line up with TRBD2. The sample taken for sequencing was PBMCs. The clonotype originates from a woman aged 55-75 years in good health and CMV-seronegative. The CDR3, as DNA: TGTGCCAGCAGTGCTAGCGGGAGCACCGGGGAGCTGTTTTTT. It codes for CASSASGSTGELFF.